A selection of T cell receptor beta chains follows, all from one sample in a study of PD-1 blockade in classical Hodgkin lymphoma. The repertoire was sequenced with immunoSEQ multiplex PCR; TCRdb's copy has only in-frame clones and lacks some. The sample holds roughly 140,000 clones, about 81% seen once. The sample here was peripheral blood mononuclear cells (PBMCs), taken before the second cycle of nivolumab. The receptors were gathered from a human donor with classical Hodgkin lymphoma. Each CDR3 is given with its conserved first and last residue. A D gene is named only where the DNA matches it firmly. Clone size is stated in some rows and not others, as once, few, many or a class when expanded.

V: TRBV7-3
D: TRBD2
J: TRBJ2-1
size: NA
CDR3: CASSPSGLAQLGDEQFF
DNA: TGTGCCAGCAGCCCCTCGGGACTAGCCCAACTTGGAGATGAGCAGTTCTTC

V: TRBV18
D: NA
J: TRBJ1-1
size: NA
CDR3: CASSPTLNTEAFF
DNA: TGTGCCAGCTCACCAACCTTGAACACTGAAGCTTTCTTT

V: TRBV5-4
D: NA
J: TRBJ2-3
size: NA
CDR3: CASSLGQVGTDTQYF
DNA: TGTGCCAGCAGCTTGGGGCAGGTCGGAACAGATACGCAGTATTTT

V: TRBV19
D: TRBD1
J: TRBJ2-3
size: NA
CDR3: CASSNRDSSTDTQYF
DNA: TGTGCCAGCAGTAACCGGGACAGCAGCACAGATACGCAGTATTTT

V: TRBV19
D: NA
J: TRBJ1-4
size: NA
CDR3: CASSILGGGTTNEKLFF
DNA: TGTGCCAGTAGTATACTTGGGGGGGGAACAACTAATGAAAAACTGTTTTTT

V: TRBV18
D: TRBD1
J: TRBJ1-1
size: NA
CDR3: CASSPQQGGGTEAFF
DNA: TGTGCCAGCTCACCACAACAGGGGGGAGGCACTGAAGCTTTCTTT

V: TRBV5-1
D: TRBD1
J: TRBJ2-7
size: few
CDR3: CATGTEFGEQYF
DNA: TGCGCCACCGGGACAGAGTTCGGGGAGCAGTACTTC

V: TRBV7-2
D: TRBD1
J: TRBJ2-7
size: once
CDR3: CASSLGQGRYEQYF
DNA: TGTGCCAGCAGCTTAGGACAGGGCCGCTACGAGCAGTACTTC

V: TRBV7-9
D: TRBD1
J: TRBJ1-2
size: once
CDR3: CASSSLDRDSYGYTF
DNA: TGTGCCAGCAGCTCCTTAGACAGGGATTCCTATGGCTACACCTTC

V: TRBV7-3
D: NA
J: TRBJ2-1
size: NA
CDR3: CASSYLDGDNEQFF
DNA: TGTGCCAGCAGCTACCTGGACGGAGACAATGAGCAGTTCTTC

V: TRBV7-9
D: NA
J: TRBJ1-2
size: few
CDR3: CASSLDSSYGYTF
DNA: TGTGCCAGCAGCTTGGACAGCAGTTATGGCTACACCTTC

V: TRBV5-1
D: TRBD2
J: TRBJ2-7
size: NA
CDR3: CASSLGTSGSGYEQYF
DNA: TGCGCCAGCAGCCTGGGGACTAGCGGGAGTGGTTACGAGCAGTACTTC

V: TRBV27
D: TRBD2
J: TRBJ2-7
size: once
CDR3: CASSTGLAVFYEQYF
DNA: TGTGCCAGCAGTACGGGACTAGCGGTATTCTACGAGCAGTACTTC

V: TRBV7-7
D: NA
J: TRBJ2-1
size: NA
CDR3: CASSLTAGLPKFF
DNA: TGTGCCAGCAGCTTAACGGCGGGACTCCCGAAATTCTTC

V: TRBV27
D: NA
J: TRBJ1-4
size: NA
CDR3: CASSPPGRAGEKLFF
DNA: TGTGCCAGTTCTCCCCCAGGCCGGGCCGGGGAAAAACTGTTTTTT

V: TRBV7-3
D: TRBD1
J: TRBJ2-5
size: NA
CDR3: CASSSDRGREETQYF
DNA: TGTGCCAGCAGCTCGGACAGGGGGAGGGAAGAGACCCAGTACTTC

V: TRBV20-1
D: NA
J: TRBJ2-1
size: NA
CDR3: CSAKTQGEQFF
DNA: TGCAGTGCCAAGACCCAGGGTGAGCAGTTCTTC

V: TRBV11-1
D: TRBD1
J: TRBJ1-4
size: NA
CDR3: CASSRGQGGSGEKLFF
DNA: TGTGCCAGCAGCCGAGGACAGGGAGGATCTGGTGAAAAACTGTTTTTT

V: TRBV9
D: TRBD1
J: TRBJ1-4
size: NA
CDR3: CASSARQGGGKLFF
DNA: TGTGCCAGCAGCGCACGACAGGGGGGCGGGAAACTGTTTTTT

V: TRBV7-3
D: TRBD2
J: TRBJ2-7
size: few
CDR3: CASSVLAGAPDEQYF
DNA: TGTGCCAGCAGCGTACTAGCGGGAGCCCCCGACGAGCAGTACTTC

V: TRBV19
D: NA
J: TRBJ2-1
size: once
CDR3: CASSVTGTMLNNEQFF
DNA: TGTGCCAGTAGTGTCACCGGGACCATGCTTAACAATGAGCAGTTCTTC

V: TRBV15
D: TRBD2
J: TRBJ2-1
size: NA
CDR3: CATAPASGKNEQFF
DNA: TGTGCCACTGCACCGGCTAGCGGGAAGAATGAGCAGTTCTTC

V: TRBV7-9
D: NA
J: TRBJ1-1
size: NA
CDR3: CVSSGAGDTEAFF
DNA: TGTGTCAGCAGCGGAGCGGGGGACACTGAAGCTTTCTTT

V: TRBV5-1
D: TRBD2
J: TRBJ2-7
size: NA
CDR3: CASSLEGTSTYEQYF
DNA: TGCGCCAGCAGCTTGGAAGGGACTAGCACCTACGAGCAGTACTTC

V: TRBV2
D: NA
J: TRBJ2-5
size: NA
CDR3: CASSERAFQETQYF
DNA: TGTGCCAGCAGTGAGAGGGCCTTCCAAGAGACCCAGTACTTC

V: TRBV27
D: NA
J: TRBJ2-3
size: NA
CDR3: CASRASSVDTQYF
DNA: TGTGCCAGCAGGGCTAGCTCGGTCGATACGCAGTATTTT

V: TRBV10-3
D: NA
J: TRBJ1-1
size: NA
CDR3: CAITRGWDTEAFF
DNA: TGTGCCATCACCCGAGGGTGGGACACTGAAGCTTTCTTT